The present T cell receptor beta chain was sequenced within a study of blood T cell repertoires in COVID-19. Original handling: Amplification of reference gene primers was used by the study to estimate nucleated cell counts. Sequencing used immunoSEQ multiplex PCR; TCRdb keeps in-frame clones, though not all of them. V and J calls and clone size are as listed in that table; D and trimming were resolved from the DNA. This sample has 260,000 or so clones, with 70% to 90% found just once. Which cohort a participant joined came from the clinical history participants gave. Two negative PCRs, clearance, or symptom resolution characterized the recovered Cohort 3 donors. V was cut by 0 bases and J by 1 base, with 9 bases left in between. This CDR3 contains 15 residues. The germline V gene encodes CDR1 SGHNT and CDR2 YENEEA.

The V gene is TRBV11-3, the J gene TRBJ1-2; maybe TRBD1 (6 bases). Input material: PBMCs or T cells enriched from blood (not recorded which). The receptor's source is a man aged 18 to 30 who had recovered from COVID-19. The CDR3 DNA reads as TGTGCCAGCAGCTTAGACGGACAGATTAACTATGGCTACACCTTC. It translates to CASSLDGQINYGYTF.